The clone carrying this TCR beta chain was counted between two and nine times. The entry originates in a study of memory CD4+ T cells and cytomegalovirus serostatus. CDR3 length: 15 amino acids. The trim removed 3 bases at V and 3 bases at J, leaving 0 bases unmatched. From germline, CDR1 is MNHEY and CDR2 SMNVEV (reference sequence). Clones were read by immunoSEQ multiplex PCR, and TCRdb kept only the in-frame ones, dropping some. The profile shows some 40,000 clones, around 79% of them singletons. The sort gate was single viable CD3+CD4+CD8-CD45RO+ cells for memory CD4+ T cells. The V gene is TRBV27, the J gene TRBJ2-2, with 11 bases aligning to TRBD2. This clonotype was sampled from an adult in good health and CMV-seropositive. The sequenced sample was memory CD4+ T cells from blood. The CDR3 sequence: CASSLGLADTGELFF. The CDR3 DNA follows: TGTGCCAGCAGTTTGGGACTAGCGGACACCGGGGAGCTGTTTTTT.